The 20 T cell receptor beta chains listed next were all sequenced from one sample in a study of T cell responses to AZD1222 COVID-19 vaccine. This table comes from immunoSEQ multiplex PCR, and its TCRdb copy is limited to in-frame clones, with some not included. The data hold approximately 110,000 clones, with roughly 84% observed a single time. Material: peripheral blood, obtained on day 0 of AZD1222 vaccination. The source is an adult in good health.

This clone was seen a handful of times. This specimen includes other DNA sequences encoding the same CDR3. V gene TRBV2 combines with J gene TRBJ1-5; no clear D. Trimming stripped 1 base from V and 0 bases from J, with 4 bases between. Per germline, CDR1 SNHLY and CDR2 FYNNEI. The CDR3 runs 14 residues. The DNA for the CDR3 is TGTGCCAGCAGTGAAGGGAGTAGCAATCAGCCCCAGCATTTT. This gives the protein CASSEGSSNQPQHF.

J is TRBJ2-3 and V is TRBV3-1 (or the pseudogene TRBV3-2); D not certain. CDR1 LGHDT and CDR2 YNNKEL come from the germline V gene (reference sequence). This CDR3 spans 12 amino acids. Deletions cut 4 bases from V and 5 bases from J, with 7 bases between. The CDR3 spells CASSLAVDTQYF. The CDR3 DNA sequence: TGTGCCAGCAGCCTAGCTGTAGATACGCAGTATTTT.

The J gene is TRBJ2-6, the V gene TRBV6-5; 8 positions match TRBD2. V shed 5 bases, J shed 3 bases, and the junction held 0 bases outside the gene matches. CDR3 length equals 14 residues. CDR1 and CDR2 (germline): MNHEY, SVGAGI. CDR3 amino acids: CASSREGGANVLTF. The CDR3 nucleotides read TGTGCCAGCAGTCGGGAGGGTGGGGCCAACGTCCTGACTTTC.

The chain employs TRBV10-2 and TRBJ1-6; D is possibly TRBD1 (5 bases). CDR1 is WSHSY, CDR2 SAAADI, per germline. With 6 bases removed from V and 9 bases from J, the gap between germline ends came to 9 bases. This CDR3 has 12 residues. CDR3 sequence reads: CASRTRASPLHF. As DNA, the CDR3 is TGCGCCAGCAGGACCAGGGCTTCACCCCTCCACTTT.

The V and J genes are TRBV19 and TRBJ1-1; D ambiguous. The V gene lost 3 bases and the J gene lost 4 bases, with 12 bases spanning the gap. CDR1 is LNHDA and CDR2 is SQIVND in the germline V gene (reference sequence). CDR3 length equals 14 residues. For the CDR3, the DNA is TGTGCCAGTAGTATGTCGGCACAAGTCACTGAAGCTTTCTTT. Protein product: CASSMSAQVTEAFF.

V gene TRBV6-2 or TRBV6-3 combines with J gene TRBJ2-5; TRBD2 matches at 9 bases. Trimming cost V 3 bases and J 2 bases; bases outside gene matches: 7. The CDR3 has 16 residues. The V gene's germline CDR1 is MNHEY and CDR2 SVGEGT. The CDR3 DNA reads TGTGCCAGCAGTTATCTAAGCGGGGGGTATCAAGAGACCCAGTACTTC. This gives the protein CASSYLSGGYQETQYF.

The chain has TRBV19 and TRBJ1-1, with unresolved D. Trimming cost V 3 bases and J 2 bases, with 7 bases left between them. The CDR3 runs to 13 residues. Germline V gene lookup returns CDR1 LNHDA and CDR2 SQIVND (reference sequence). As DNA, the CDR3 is TGTGCCAGTAGTATCATCGTAAACACTGAAGCTTTCTTT. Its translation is CASSIIVNTEAFF.

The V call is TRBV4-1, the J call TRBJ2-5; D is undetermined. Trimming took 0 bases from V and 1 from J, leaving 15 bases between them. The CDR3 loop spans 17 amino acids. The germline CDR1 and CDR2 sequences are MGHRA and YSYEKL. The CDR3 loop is CASSQDRYLGSQETQYF. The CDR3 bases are TGCGCCAGCAGCCAAGATCGATATTTAGGATCCCAAGAGACCCAGTACTTC.

The CDR3 region has the DNA TGCGCCAGCAGCCAAGTTTACCCCGGGACAGGGGAGTGGAAAACCTTC. Its translation: CASSQVYPGTGEWKTF. J is TRBJ1-2 and V is TRBV4-1; TRBD1 agrees at 10 bases. The junction had 16 bases not matched to a gene; V was cut back by 1 base and J by 14 bases. Germline CDR1 MGHRA, CDR2 YSYEKL. This CDR3 region has 16 residues.

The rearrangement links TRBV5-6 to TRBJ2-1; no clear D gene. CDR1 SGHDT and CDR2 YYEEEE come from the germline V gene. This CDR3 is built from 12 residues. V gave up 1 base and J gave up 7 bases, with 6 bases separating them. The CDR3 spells CASSLMANEQFF. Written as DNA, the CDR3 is TGTGCCAGCAGCTTGATGGCGAATGAGCAGTTCTTC. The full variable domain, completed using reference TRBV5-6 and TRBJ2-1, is DAGVTQSPTHLIKTRGQQVTLRCSPKSGHDTVSWYQQALGQGPQFIFQYYEEEERQRGNFPDRFSGHQFPNYSSELNVNALLLGDSALYLCASSLMANEQFFGPGTRLTVL.

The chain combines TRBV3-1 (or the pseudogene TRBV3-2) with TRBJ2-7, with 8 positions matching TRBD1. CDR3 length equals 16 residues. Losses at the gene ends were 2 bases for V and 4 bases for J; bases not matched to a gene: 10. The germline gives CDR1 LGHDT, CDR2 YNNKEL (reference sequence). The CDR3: CASSQRTGTGGYEQYF. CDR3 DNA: TGTGCCAGCAGCCAAAGGACCGGGACAGGTGGTTACGAGCAGTACTTC.

CDR3 nucleotides: TGTGCCAGCAGCCGACCCGGGACAGACACCGCTGGGCAGTACTTC. Translating gives CASSRPGTDTAGQYF. The chain is built from TRBV2 and TRBJ2-7; 7 bases agree with TRBD1. Germline CDR1 SNHLY, CDR2 FYNNEI. Trimming removed 6 bases from V and 9 bases from J; junction bases left unmatched: 17. The CDR3 runs 15 residues. The complete variable domain, with remaining parts taken from reference TRBV2 and TRBJ2-7, reads EPEVTQTPSHQVTQMGQEVILRCVPISNHLYFYWYRQILGQKVEFLVSFYNNEISEKSEIFDDQFSVERPDGSNFTLKIRSTKLEDSAMYFCASSRPGTDTAGQYFGPGTRLTVT.

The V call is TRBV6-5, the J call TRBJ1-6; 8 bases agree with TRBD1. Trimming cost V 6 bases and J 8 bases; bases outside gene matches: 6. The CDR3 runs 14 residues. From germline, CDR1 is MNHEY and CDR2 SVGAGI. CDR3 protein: CASRPQGGHSPLHF. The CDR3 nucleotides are TGTGCCAGCAGACCACAGGGGGGGCATTCACCCCTCCACTTT.

For the CDR3, the DNA is TGTGCCAGCAGTTACCGGTTGAACACTGAAGCTTTCTTT. Translating gives CASSYRLNTEAFF. The chain combines TRBV6-2 or TRBV6-3 with TRBJ1-1; D is unclear. The germline CDR1 and CDR2 sequences are MNHEY and SVGEGT. CDR3 length equals 13 residues. V lost 2 bases to trimming and J lost 0 bases, with 4 bases between them.

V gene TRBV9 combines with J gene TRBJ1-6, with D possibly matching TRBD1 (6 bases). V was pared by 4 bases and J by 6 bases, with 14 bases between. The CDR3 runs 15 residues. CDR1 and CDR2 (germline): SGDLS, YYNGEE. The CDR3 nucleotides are TGTGCCAGCAGCAAAGGGGGGGCATCTAATTCACCCCTCCACTTT. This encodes CASSKGGASNSPLHF.

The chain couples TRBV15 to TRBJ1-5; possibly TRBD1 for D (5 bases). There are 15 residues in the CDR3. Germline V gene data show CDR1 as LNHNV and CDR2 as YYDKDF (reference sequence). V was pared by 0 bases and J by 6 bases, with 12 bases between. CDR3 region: CATSRDGQGGQPQHF. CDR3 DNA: TGTGCCACCAGCAGAGACGGGCAGGGCGGTCAGCCCCAGCATTTT.

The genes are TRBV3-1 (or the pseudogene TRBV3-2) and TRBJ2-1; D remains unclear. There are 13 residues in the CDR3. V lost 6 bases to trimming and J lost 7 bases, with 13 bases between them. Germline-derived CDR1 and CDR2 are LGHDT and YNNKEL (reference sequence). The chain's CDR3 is CASSRVQGNEQFF. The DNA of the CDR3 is TGTGCCAGCAGTCGGGTCCAAGGGAATGAGCAGTTCTTC.

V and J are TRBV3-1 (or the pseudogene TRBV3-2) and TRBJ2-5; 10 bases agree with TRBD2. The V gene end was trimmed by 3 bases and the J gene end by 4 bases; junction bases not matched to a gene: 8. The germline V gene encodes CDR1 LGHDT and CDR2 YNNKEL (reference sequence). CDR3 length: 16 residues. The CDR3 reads CASSHPPAGGTETQYF. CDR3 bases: TGTGCCAGCAGCCATCCTCCAGCGGGGGGGACAGAGACCCAGTACTTC.

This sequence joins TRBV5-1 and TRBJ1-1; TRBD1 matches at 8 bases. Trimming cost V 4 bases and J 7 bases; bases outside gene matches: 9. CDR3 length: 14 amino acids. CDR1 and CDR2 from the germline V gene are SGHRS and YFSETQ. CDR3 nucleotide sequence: TGCGCCAGCAGCCTCGACAGGGGAGGCGATGAAGCTTTCTTT. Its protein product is CASSLDRGGDEAFF.

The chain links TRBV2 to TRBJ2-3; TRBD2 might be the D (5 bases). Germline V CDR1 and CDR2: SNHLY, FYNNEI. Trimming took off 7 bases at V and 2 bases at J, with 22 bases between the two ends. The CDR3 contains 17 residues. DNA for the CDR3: TGTGCCAGCACCCACCAAATCGCGAGCGGATACACAGATACGCAGTATTTT. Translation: CASTHQIASGYTDTQYF.